This is a list of T cell receptor beta chains from one sample in a study of cytomegalovirus exposure and HLA in healthy donors. Only in-frame clones appear in the TCRdb table, and some are missing; sequencing was by immunoSEQ multiplex PCR. The sample has under 150,000 clones; 82% are singletons. The specimen sequenced was PBMCs. These TCRs come from a male donor in good health and CMV-seronegative. The CDR3 runs from the conserved cysteine through the conserved F or W. Fields, in order: clone size, V gene, CDR3 protein. For some rows the clone size is stated as once, few or many, or as a class when expanded; others skip it.

abundance: few; v_gene: TRBV7-9; CDR3aa: CASSHGTDEKLFF
abundance: .; v_gene: TRBV19; CDR3aa: CASSIGFGWYEQYF
abundance: .; v_gene: TRBV10-2; CDR3aa: CASSEIGVKGVYEQYF
abundance: .; v_gene: TRBV2; CDR3aa: CASSPPGQGKIYEQYF
abundance: .; v_gene: TRBV29-1; CDR3aa: CSVLTGTGELFF
abundance: .; v_gene: TRBV25-1; CDR3aa: CASSETGRTDTQYF
abundance: .; v_gene: TRBV5-6; CDR3aa: CASSFGQGGDEQFF
abundance: .; v_gene: TRBV5-1; CDR3aa: CASSLFLQAEAFF
abundance: few; v_gene: TRBV10-3; CDR3aa: CAITEGLAGGNEQYF
abundance: .; v_gene: TRBV4-3; CDR3aa: CASSQVRDRVSEQYF
abundance: .; v_gene: TRBV11-2; CDR3aa: CASSLIQGIEAFF
abundance: .; v_gene: TRBV11-2; CDR3aa: CASSYDREETQYF
abundance: .; v_gene: TRBV4-3; CDR3aa: CASSQGTSGYSYNEQFF
abundance: .; v_gene: TRBV2; CDR3aa: CASGGGAGSYEQYF
abundance: once; v_gene: TRBV19; CDR3aa: CASSIGQSDYQPQHF
abundance: .; v_gene: TRBV7-8; CDR3aa: CASSLVLTRGNTEAFF
abundance: .; v_gene: TRBV11-3; CDR3aa: CASSLQGRPYEQYF
abundance: .; v_gene: TRBV27; CDR3aa: CASMGYGLAKNIQYF